This TCR beta chain was sequenced in a study of T cell repertoires in MIS-A myocarditis. Assay used: immunoSEQ multiplex PCR; TCRdb lists only in-frame clones, some missing. The table shows 11,000 or so clones, with 83% occurring only once. This CDR3 comprises 16 residues. Germline assignment: CDR1 SEHNR and CDR2 FQNEAQ (reference sequence). Deletions cut 5 bases from V and 8 bases from J, with 22 bases between. The J gene is TRBJ1-3, the V gene TRBV7-9; D is possibly TRBD1 (5 bases). This receptor was obtained from a man between 18 and 29 years old with fulminant myocarditis from multisystem inflammatory syndrome in adults (MIS-A) after COVID-19. Material: right ventricle heart tissue obtained at autopsy. For the CDR3, the DNA is TGTGCCAGCAGCCTCGAAGGGGACCCCCTTGTGGACACCATATATTTT. Translation: CASSLEGDPLVDTIYF. Variable domain in full (rest from reference TRBV7-9 and TRBJ1-3): DTGVSQNPRHKITKRGQNVTFRCDPISEHNRLYWYRQTLGQGPEFLTYFQNEAQLEKSRLLSDRFSAERPKGSFSTLEIQRTEQGDSAMYLCASSLEGDPLVDTIYFGEGSWLTVV.